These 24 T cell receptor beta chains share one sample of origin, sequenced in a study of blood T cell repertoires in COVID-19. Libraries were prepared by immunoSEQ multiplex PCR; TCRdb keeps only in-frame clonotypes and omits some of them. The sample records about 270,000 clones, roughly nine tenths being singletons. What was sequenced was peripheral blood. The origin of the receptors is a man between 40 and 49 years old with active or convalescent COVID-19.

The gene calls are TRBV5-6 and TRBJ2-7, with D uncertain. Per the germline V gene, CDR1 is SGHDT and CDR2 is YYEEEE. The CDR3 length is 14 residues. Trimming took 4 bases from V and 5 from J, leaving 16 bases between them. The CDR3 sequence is CASSPGSGSHEQYF. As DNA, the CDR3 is TGTGCCAGCAGCCCAGGAAGTGGGTCCCACGAGCAGTACTTC.

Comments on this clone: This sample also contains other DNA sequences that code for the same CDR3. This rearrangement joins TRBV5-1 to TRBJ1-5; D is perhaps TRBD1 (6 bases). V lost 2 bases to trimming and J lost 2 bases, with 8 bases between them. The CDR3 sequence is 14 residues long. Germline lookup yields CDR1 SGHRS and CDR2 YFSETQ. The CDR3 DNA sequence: TGCGCCAGCAGCTTAGGGGGAGGCAATCAGCCCCAGCATTTT. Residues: CASSLGGGNQPQHF.

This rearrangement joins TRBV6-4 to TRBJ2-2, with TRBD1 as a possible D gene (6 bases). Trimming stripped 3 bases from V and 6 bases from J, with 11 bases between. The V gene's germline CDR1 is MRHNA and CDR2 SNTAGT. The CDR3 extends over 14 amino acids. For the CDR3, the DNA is TGTGCCAGCAGTGATCGGGCAGGGGCCGGGGAGCTGTTTTTT. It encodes CASSDRAGAGELFF.

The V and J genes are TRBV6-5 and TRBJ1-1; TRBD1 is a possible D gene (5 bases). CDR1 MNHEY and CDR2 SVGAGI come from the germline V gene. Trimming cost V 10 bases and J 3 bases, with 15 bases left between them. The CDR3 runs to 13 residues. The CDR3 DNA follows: TGTGCCACCTATCGGGGGGTGGACACTGAAGCTTTCTTT. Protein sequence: CATYRGVDTEAFF.

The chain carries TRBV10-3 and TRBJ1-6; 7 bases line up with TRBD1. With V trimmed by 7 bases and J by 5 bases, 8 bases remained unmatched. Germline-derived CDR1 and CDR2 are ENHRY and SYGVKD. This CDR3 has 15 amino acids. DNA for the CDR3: TGTGCCATCAAAGGGAACAGGGGCAATAATTCACCCCTCCACTTT. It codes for CAIKGNRGNNSPLHF.

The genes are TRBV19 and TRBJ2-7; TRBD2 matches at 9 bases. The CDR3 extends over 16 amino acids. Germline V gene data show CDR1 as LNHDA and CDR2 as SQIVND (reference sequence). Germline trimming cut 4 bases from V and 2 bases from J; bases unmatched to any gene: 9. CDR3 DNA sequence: TGTGCCAGTAGTAAGGGGGCCAGCGGGGGGACCTACGAGCAGTACTTC. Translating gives CASSKGASGGTYEQYF.

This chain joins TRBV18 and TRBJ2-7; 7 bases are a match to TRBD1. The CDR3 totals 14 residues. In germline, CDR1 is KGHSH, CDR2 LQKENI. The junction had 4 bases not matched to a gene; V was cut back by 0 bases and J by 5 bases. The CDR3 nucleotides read TGTGCCAGCTCACCACCGACAGGGACGAACGAGCAGTACTTC. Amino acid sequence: CASSPPTGTNEQYF.

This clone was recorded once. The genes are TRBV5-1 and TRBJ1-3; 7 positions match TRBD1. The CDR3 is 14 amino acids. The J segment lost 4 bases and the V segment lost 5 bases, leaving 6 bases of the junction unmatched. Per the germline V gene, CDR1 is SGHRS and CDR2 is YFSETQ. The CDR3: CASRSTGLGNTIYF. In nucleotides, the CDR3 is TGCGCCAGCAGGTCGACAGGGCTCGGAAACACCATATATTTT.

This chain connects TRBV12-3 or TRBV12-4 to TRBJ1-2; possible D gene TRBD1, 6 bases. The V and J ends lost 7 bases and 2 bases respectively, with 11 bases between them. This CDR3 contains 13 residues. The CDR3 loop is CASNQGRNYGYTF. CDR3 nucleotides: TGTGCCAGCAATCAGGGGCGCAACTATGGCTACACCTTC.

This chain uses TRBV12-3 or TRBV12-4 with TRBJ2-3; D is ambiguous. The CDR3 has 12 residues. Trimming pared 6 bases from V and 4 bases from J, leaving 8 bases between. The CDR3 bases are TGTGCCAGCAGCACCTCGGCAGATACGCAGTATTTT. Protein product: CASSTSADTQYF.

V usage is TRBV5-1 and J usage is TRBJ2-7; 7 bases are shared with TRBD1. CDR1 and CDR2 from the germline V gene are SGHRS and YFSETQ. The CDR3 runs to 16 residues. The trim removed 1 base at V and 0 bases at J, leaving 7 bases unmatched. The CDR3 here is CASSLLAGGISYEQYF. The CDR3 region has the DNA TGCGCCAGCAGCTTGTTGGCAGGGGGAATCTCCTACGAGCAGTACTTC.

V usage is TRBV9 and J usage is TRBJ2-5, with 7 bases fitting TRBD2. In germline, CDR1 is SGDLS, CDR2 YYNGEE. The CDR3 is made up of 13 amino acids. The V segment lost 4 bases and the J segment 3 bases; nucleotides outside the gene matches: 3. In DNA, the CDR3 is TGTGCCAGCAGCCCCGGGACTAAAGAGACCCAGTACTTC. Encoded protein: CASSPGTKETQYF.

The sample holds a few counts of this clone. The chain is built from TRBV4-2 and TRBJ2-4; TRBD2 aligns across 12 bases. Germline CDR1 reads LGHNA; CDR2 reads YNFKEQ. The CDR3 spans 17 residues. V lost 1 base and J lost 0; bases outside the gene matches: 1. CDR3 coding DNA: TGTGCCAGCAGCCAAGCTAGCGGGGGGGTAGCCAAAAACATTCAGTACTTC. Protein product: CASSQASGGVAKNIQYF.

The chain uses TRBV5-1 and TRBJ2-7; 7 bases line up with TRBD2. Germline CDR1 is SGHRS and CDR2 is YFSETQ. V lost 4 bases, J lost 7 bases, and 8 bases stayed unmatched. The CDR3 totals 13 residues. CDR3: CASSPTPGLEQYF. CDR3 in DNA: TGCGCCAGCAGCCCCACCCCGGGACTAGAGCAGTACTTC.

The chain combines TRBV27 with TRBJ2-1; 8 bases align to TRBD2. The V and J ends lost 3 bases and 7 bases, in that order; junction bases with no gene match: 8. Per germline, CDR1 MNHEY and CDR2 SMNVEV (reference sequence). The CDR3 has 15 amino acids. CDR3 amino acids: CASSFPRGLVNEQFF. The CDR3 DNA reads TGTGCCAGCAGTTTCCCCCGGGGACTAGTGAATGAGCAGTTCTTC.

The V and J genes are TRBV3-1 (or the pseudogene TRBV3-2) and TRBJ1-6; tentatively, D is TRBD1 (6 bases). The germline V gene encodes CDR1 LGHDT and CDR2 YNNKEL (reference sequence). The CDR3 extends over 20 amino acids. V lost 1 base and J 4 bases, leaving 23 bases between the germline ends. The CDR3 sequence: CASSQVADLGRQVYNSPLHF. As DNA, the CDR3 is TGTGCCAGCAGCCAAGTTGCAGATCTAGGACGACAGGTATATAATTCACCCCTCCACTTT.

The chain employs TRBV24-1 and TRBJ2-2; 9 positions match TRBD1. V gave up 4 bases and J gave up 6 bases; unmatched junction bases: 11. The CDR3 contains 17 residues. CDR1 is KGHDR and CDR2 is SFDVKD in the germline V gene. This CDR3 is CATSDAQGAGVAGELFF. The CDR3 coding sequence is TGTGCCACCAGTGACGCACAGGGGGCGGGTGTGGCCGGGGAGCTGTTTTTT.

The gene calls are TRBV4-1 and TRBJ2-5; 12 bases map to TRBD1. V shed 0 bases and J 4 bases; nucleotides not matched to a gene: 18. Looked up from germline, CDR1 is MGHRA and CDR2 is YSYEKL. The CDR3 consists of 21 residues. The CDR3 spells CASSQERTGTGGRRVAETQYF. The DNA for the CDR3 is TGCGCCAGCAGCCAAGAGAGGACCGGGACAGGGGGCCGGCGGGTCGCAGAGACCCAGTACTTC.

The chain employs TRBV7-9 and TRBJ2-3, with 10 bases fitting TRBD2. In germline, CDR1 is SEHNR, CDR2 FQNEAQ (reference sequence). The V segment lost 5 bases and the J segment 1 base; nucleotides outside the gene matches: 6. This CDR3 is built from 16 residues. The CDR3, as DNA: TGTGCCAGCAGCAAAAGCGGGGGGGCGGGCACAGATACGCAGTATTTT. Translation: CASSKSGGAGTDTQYF.

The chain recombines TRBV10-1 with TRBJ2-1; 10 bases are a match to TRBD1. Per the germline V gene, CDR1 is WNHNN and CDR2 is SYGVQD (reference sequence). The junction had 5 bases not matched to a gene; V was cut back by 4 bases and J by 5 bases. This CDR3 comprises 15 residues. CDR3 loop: CASSGDRGFNNEQFF. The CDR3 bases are TGCGCCAGCAGTGGGGACAGGGGCTTCAACAATGAGCAGTTCTTC.

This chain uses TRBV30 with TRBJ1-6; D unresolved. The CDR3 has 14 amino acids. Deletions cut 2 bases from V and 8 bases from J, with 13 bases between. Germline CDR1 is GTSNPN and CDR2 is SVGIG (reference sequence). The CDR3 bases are TGTGCCTGGAGTTTAGGACTCTTAGATTCACCCCTCCACTTT. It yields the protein CAWSLGLLDSPLHF.

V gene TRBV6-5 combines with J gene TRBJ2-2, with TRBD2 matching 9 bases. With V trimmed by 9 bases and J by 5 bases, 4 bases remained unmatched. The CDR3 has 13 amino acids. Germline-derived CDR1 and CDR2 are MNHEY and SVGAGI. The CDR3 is CARQRGDTGELFF. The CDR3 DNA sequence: TGTGCCAGGCAGCGGGGGGATACCGGGGAGCTGTTTTTT.

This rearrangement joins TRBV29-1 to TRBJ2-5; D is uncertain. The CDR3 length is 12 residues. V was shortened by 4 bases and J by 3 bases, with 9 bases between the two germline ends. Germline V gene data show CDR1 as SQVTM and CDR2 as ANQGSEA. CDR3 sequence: CSVVIVKETQYF. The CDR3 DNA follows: TGCAGCGTTGTAATCGTAAAAGAGACCCAGTACTTC.

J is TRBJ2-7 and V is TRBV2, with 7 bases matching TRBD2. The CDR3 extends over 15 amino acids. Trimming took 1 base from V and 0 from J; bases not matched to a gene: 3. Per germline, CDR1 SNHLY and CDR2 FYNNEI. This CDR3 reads CASSEVGGRSYEQYF. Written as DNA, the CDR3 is TGTGCCAGCAGTGAAGTGGGAGGGCGCTCCTACGAGCAGTACTTC.